This TCR beta chain was identified during a study of shared clonotypes between healthy human individuals. This clone has only a few counts. Here immunoSEQ multiplex PCR was the method, and the copy in TCRdb shows in-frame clones only, minus some. The table includes more than 550,000 clones, 55% to 80% detected once. The germline V gene encodes CDR1 MGHDK and CDR2 SYGVNS. This CDR3 has 15 amino acids. Trimming removed 4 bases from V and 4 bases from J, with 13 bases in between. The clonotype comes from a young woman in good health. Source material: memory CD4+ T cells sorted from blood. Subset here: CD45RA-negative fraction. This chain links TRBV25-1 with TRBJ2-2; D possibly corresponds to TRBD1 (8 bases). This chain's CDR3 is CASSGQGRGTGELFF. The CDR3 coding sequence is TGTGCCAGCAGTGGACAGGGGAGGGGCACCGGGGAGCTGTTTTTT.